Here is one T cell receptor (beta chain) with its context. The target antigen is unknown. The data derive from a study of shared clonotypes between healthy human individuals. Study background: Donors had three CD4 naive, three CD4 memory, two CD8 naive and one CD8 memory plate apiece.

CDR1 is SGDLS, CDR2 YYNGEE, per germline. The CDR3 is 13 amino acids. The V segment lost 4 bases and the J segment 8 bases; nucleotides outside the gene matches: 5. All donors were healthy HIV-negative adults lacking recent acute infections or vaccinations. Generated by immunoSEQ multiplex PCR, the TCRdb table keeps only in-frame clones and is missing some. This sample carries a few million clones, about 92% of them seen once, and the ten largest clones take about 0.41%. General observations from the study: Limitation of the genetic and exposure-history diversity represented came from the few donors. Despite large depth, rarefaction showed incomplete sorted-subset sequencing.

Sequencing was performed on naive CD4+ T cells from PBMCs. Subset given: CD45RA+ positively selected. The chain has TRBV9 and TRBJ2-4; 8 bases agree with TRBD1. This TCR was recovered from a man aged 18 to 30 in good health. Some clones in this sample may be carry-over from other donors' samples. This CDR3 reads CASSNGQGDIQYF. The DNA for the CDR3 is TGTGCCAGCAGCAATGGACAGGGAGACATTCAGTACTTC.